This T cell receptor (beta chain) emerged from a study of T cells in women clearing cervical HPV infection. General observations from the study: Associations may precede or follow infection; HPV-specific or memory T cells were not isolated.

Dot-blot hybridization genotyped cervical HPV amplified with MY09/MY11 PCR. Points on this clone: The antigen is not known. The read ends 3 residues early relative to the CDR3; the germline J gene fills the gap.

Looked up from germline, CDR1 is SGHVS and CDR2 is FQNEAQ. V was cut by 3 bases and J by 7 bases, with 16 bases left in between. This CDR3 is 16 amino acids long. Generated by immunoSEQ multiplex PCR, the TCRdb table keeps only in-frame clones and is missing some. The table lists under 50,000 clones. The material sequenced was blood buffy coat. This receptor was taken from a woman between 18 and 70 years old with a cervical HPV16 infection that either progressed to CIN3+ or cleared (not recorded which). This chain joins TRBV7-8 and TRBJ1-6; D is possibly TRBD1 (5 bases). The sequenced CDR3 bases are TGTGCCAGCAGCTTTTCGACAGCGGGCCTGAATTCACCC. Translated: CASSFSTAGLNSP. The full CDR3 reads CASSFSTAGLNSPLHF. The variable domain in full, completed from reference TRBV7-8 and TRBJ1-6, reads GAGVSQSPRYKVAKRGQDVALRCDPISGHVSLFWYQQALGQGPEFLTYFQNEAQLDKSGLPSDRFFAERPEGSVSTLKIQRTQQEDSAVYLCASSFSTAGLNSPLHFGNGTRLTVT.